The rows below give T cell receptor beta chains drawn from one sample of a study of shared clonotypes between healthy human individuals. Clones were sequenced by immunoSEQ multiplex PCR, and TCRdb holds only the in-frame ones, with some missing. The sample shows roughly 850,000 clones, about 96% of them seen only once. Sequencing was performed on naive CD8+ T cells sorted from blood. The receptors were sampled from a young man in good health. CDR3s leave out the opening cysteine and the closing phenylalanine or tryptophan.

v_call cdr3_aa
TRBV5-1 ASSLGEGYEQY
TRBV7-9 ASSLVTGHYEQY
TRBV5-4 ASSPENRPTSEQY
TRBV28 ASTRLWTSNEKLF
TRBV7-6 ASRRLGDRPEEQY
TRBV27 ASSHRQREKEQY
TRBV11-2 ASSLEGGRKGGNTIY
TRBV13 ATARDREADTQY
TRBV27 ASSLKSNQPQH
TRBV28 ASSDSDGVGLYEQY
TRBV7-9 ASSPTSGYEQY
TRBV5-4 ASSAPGLAGDPGRQETQY
TRBV5-1 ASSLRTGEPYEQY
TRBV7-9 ASSTGTGSYGYT
TRBV7-9 ASIGQGAYEQY
TRBV7-2 ASSQRLDAPYNEQF
TRBV5-1 ASSLADIGGRAVGEQF
TRBV9 ASSVGAAGSSYEQY
TRBV5-1 ASSLERERTYNEQF
TRBV2 ASSEGDSSGLNTEAF
TRBV7-9 ASTQRSGTYEQY
TRBV4-1 ASSQDAPSGSLYNEQF
TRBV7-9 ASSFGLAATDTQY
TRBV2 ASSELAEPYEQY
TRBV27 ASSSPYEQY
TRBV27 ASSVGGGLSEQY
TRBV27 ASSFFPGTTDTQY
TRBV9 ASSAHDDHSKQY
TRBV27 ASALAGDYEQY
TRBV27 ASSLYGRGSGDTQY
TRBV11-3 ASRDGHTDTQY
TRBV6-1 ASSEAGGGYEQF
TRBV9 ASSIGGTLNNEQF
TRBV7-2 ASSGGNEQF
TRBV28 ASRVIRQRLAGGYTGELF
TRBV27 ASSLFAGSTDTQY
TRBV2 ASSAGQHYEQY
TRBV6-6 ASSRGQGAQSYEQY
TRBV6-5 ASSLTRTVNYGYT
TRBV9 ASTGTSGRGEQF
TRBV28 ASSPLAGGYEQY
TRBV5-1 ASSLATTSSYEQY
TRBV7-9 ASSNPGQGTTQY
TRBV4-1 ASSQDVSNYGYT
TRBV9 ASTPGTEIYEQY
TRBV5-1 ASGAGGYNEQF
TRBV9 ASSDPGLYLKLYGYT
TRBV9 ASSPEGLAESYEQY
TRBV10-3 AISESMAGERYEQY
TRBV7-2 ASSPLAGHNPISYEQY
TRBV7-2 ASSLVGQGINQPQH
TRBV5-6 ASSFGTVYGGYT
TRBV7-9 ASSPRDQIFYEQY
TRBV4-2 ASRLAVNSYEQY
TRBV14 ASRPGGYADTEAF